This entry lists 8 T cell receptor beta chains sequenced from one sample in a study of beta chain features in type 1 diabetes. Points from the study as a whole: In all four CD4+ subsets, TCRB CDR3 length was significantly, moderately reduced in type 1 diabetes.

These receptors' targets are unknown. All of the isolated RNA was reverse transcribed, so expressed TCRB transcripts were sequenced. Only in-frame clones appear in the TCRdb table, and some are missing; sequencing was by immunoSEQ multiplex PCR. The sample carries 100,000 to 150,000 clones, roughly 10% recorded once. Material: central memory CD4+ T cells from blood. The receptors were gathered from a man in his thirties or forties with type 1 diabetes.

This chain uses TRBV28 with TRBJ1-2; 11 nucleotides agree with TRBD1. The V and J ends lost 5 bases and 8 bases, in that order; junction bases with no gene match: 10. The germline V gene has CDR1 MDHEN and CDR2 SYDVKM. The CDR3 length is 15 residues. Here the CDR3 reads CASSQGGQGAGGYTF. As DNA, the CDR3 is TGTGCCAGCAGTCAGGGTGGACAGGGGGCCGGGGGCTACACCTTC.

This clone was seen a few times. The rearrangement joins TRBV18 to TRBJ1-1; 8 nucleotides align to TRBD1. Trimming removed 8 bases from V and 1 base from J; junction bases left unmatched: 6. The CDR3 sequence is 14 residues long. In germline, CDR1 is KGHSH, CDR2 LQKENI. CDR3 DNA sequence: TGTGCCAGCCGCCCTACAGGGGGGAACACTGAAGCTTTCTTT. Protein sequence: CASRPTGGNTEAFF.

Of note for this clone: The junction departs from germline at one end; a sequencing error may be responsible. The CDR3 coding sequence is TGCGCCAGCAGCCGGGGACAGTCCCTCACAGATACGCAGTATTTT. Translated: CASSRGQSLTDTQYF. V usage is TRBV7-9 and J usage is TRBJ2-3; 7 bases line up with TRBD1. This CDR3 is 15 amino acids long. CDR1 is SEHNR and CDR2 is FQNEAQ in the germline V gene (reference sequence).

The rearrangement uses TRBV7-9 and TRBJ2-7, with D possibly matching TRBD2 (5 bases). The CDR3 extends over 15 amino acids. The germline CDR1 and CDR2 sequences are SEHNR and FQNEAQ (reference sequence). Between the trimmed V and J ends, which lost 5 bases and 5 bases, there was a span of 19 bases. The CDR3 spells CASSRSGGVRHEQYF. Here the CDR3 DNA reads TGTGCCAGCAGCCGCAGCGGTGGGGTTCGCCACGAGCAGTACTTC.

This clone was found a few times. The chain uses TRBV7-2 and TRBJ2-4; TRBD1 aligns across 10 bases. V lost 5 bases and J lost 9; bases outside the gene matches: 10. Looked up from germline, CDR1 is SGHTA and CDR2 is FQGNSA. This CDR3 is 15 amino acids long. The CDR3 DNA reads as TGTGCCAGCAGCCTACTGGGACAGGGGAATACCATTCAGTACTTC. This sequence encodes CASSLLGQGNTIQYF.

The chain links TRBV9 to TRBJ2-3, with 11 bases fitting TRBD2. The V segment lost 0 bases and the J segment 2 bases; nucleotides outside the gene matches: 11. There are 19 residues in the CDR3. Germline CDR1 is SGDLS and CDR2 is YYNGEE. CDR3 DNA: TGTGCCAGCAGCGTAGGAGATAGCGGGGGGGCCGTTTCCACAGATACGCAGTATTTT. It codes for CASSVGDSGGAVSTDTQYF.

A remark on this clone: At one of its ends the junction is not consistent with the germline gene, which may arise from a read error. Written as DNA, the CDR3 is TGTGCCAGCAGTTTATCCGGAAGGGGACAGTTAAATTTT. It encodes CASSLSGRGQLNF. The V call is TRBV28, the J call TRBJ1-3; TRBD1 agrees at 7 bases. The V gene's germline CDR1 is MDHEN and CDR2 SYDVKM. This CDR3 is built from 13 residues.

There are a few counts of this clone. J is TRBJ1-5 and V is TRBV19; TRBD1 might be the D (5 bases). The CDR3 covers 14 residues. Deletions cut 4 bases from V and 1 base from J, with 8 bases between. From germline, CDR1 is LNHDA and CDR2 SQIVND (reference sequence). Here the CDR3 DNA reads TGTGCCAGTAGTAGCCGACAGAGCAATCAGCCCCAGCATTTT. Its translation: CASSSRQSNQPQHF.